This is a list of T cell receptor beta chains from one sample in a study of regulatory and conventional T cells in RAG deficiency. Clones were sequenced by immunoSEQ multiplex PCR, and TCRdb holds only the in-frame ones, with some missing. The data show 7,000 to 8,500 clones, approximately 95% seen once. In addition, the sample was reused for a study of regulatory T cells.

What was sequenced was CD127- CD25+ CD4+ Tregs sorted from blood. The receptors come from a human donor in good health. The CDR3 runs from the conserved cysteine through the conserved F or W. D genes are given only for firm matches. Size tells how often a clone was seen (once, few, many) or the class of an expanded clone, and some rows leave it out.

CDR3aa: CASSRDRGTEAFF
CDR3nt: TGTGCCAGCTCACGGGACAGGGGGACTGAAGCTTTCTTT
v_gene: TRBV18
j_gene: TRBJ1-1
abundance: -
len: 13
d_gene: TRBD1

CDR3aa: CASSTGLRNYEQYF
CDR3nt: TGTGCCAGCAGCACGGGACTACGAAACTACGAGCAGTACTTC
v_gene: TRBV5-5
j_gene: TRBJ2-7
abundance: -
len: 14
d_gene: TRBD2

CDR3aa: CASSQWGLYNEQFF
CDR3nt: TGTGCCAGCAGCCAATGGGGACTTTACAATGAGCAGTTCTTC
v_gene: TRBV14
j_gene: TRBJ2-1
abundance: -
len: 14
d_gene: -

CDR3aa: CSGSRGNEQFF
CDR3nt: TGCAGCGGGTCCAGGGGAAATGAGCAGTTCTTC
v_gene: TRBV29-1
j_gene: TRBJ2-1
abundance: -
len: 11
d_gene: -

CDR3aa: CAISGLPGTGELFF
CDR3nt: TGTGCCATCAGTGGTCTCCCAGGGACCGGGGAGCTGTTTTTT
v_gene: TRBV10-3
j_gene: TRBJ2-2
abundance: -
len: 14
d_gene: -

CDR3aa: CASSGSERRAFF
CDR3nt: TGTGCCAGCAGCGGATCGGAGAGGCGAGCTTTCTTT
v_gene: TRBV9
j_gene: TRBJ1-1
abundance: -
len: 12
d_gene: -

CDR3aa: CASSAVGNQPQHF
CDR3nt: TGTGCCAGCTCCGCGGTTGGCAATCAGCCCCAGCATTTT
v_gene: TRBV18
j_gene: TRBJ1-5
abundance: -
len: 13
d_gene: -

CDR3aa: CASSYSPGLGYGYTF
CDR3nt: TGTGCCAGCAGTTACTCCCCGGGGTTAGGCTATGGCTACACCTTC
v_gene: TRBV6-5
j_gene: TRBJ1-2
abundance: -
len: 15
d_gene: -

CDR3aa: CASSISKGHSYEQYF
CDR3nt: TGTGCCAGTAGTATAAGTAAGGGACACTCCTACGAGCAGTACTTC
v_gene: TRBV19
j_gene: TRBJ2-7
abundance: -
len: 15
d_gene: -

CDR3aa: CASSTTAMETQYF
CDR3nt: TGTGCCAGTAGTACTACAGCTATGGAGACCCAGTACTTC
v_gene: TRBV19
j_gene: TRBJ2-5
abundance: -
len: 13
d_gene: -

CDR3aa: CASSAQGVLTYNEQFF
CDR3nt: TGTGCCAGCAGCGCACAAGGGGTCCTCACCTACAATGAGCAGTTCTTC
v_gene: TRBV2
j_gene: TRBJ2-1
abundance: -
len: 16
d_gene: -

CDR3aa: CASSPTGAFFPQHF
CDR3nt: TGTGCCAGTAGTCCCACAGGGGCTTTCTTCCCCCAGCATTTT
v_gene: TRBV19
j_gene: TRBJ1-5
abundance: -
len: 14
d_gene: TRBD1

CDR3aa: CASRREELETQYF
CDR3nt: TGCGCCAGCAGGCGGGAGGAACTTGAGACCCAGTACTTC
v_gene: TRBV5-1
j_gene: TRBJ2-5
abundance: -
len: 13
d_gene: TRBD2

CDR3aa: CASSTKVRGGCSNEQFF
CDR3nt: TGTGCCAGCAGCACTAAAGTTCGGGGGGGGTGTAGCAATGAGCAGTTCTTC
v_gene: TRBV21-1
j_gene: TRBJ2-1
abundance: -
len: 17
d_gene: -

CDR3aa: CASSLGTGGNQPQHF
CDR3nt: TGTGCCAGCAGCTTGGGGACAGGGGGCAATCAGCCCCAGCATTTT
v_gene: TRBV7-9
j_gene: TRBJ1-5
abundance: -
len: 15
d_gene: TRBD1

CDR3aa: CASTNRLLPNTEAFF
CDR3nt: TGTGCCAGCACCAACAGGTTACTCCCGAACACTGAAGCTTTCTTT
v_gene: TRBV6-5
j_gene: TRBJ1-1
abundance: once
len: 15
d_gene: -

CDR3aa: CASGLVLFGGFHGYTF
CDR3nt: TGTGCTAGTGGTTTGGTACTTTTTGGAGGATTCCATGGCTACACCTTC
v_gene: TRBV12-5
j_gene: TRBJ1-2
abundance: -
len: 16
d_gene: -

CDR3aa: CASSTSDIRQPQHF
CDR3nt: TGTGCCAGCAGTACCTCGGACATCCGCCAGCCCCAGCATTTT
v_gene: TRBV6-5
j_gene: TRBJ1-5
abundance: -
len: 14
d_gene: -

CDR3aa: CASSLRGGNNQPQHF
CDR3nt: TGTGCCAGCAGCTTAAGAGGGGGTAACAATCAGCCCCAGCATTTT
v_gene: TRBV7-2
j_gene: TRBJ1-5
abundance: -
len: 15
d_gene: -

CDR3aa: CACDRGSETQYF
CDR3nt: TGTGCCTGCGACAGGGGTTCAGAGACCCAGTACTTC
v_gene: TRBV30
j_gene: TRBJ2-5
abundance: -
len: 12
d_gene: TRBD1

CDR3aa: CASTQTGYEQYF
CDR3nt: TGTGCCAGCACCCAGACAGGGTACGAGCAGTACTTC
v_gene: TRBV7-6
j_gene: TRBJ2-7
abundance: -
len: 12
d_gene: TRBD1

CDR3aa: CASSPKILAGEKNEQFF
CDR3nt: TGCGCCAGCAGCCCAAAAATACTAGCGGGAGAGAAGAATGAGCAGTTCTTC
v_gene: TRBV5-1
j_gene: TRBJ2-1
abundance: -
len: 17
d_gene: TRBD2